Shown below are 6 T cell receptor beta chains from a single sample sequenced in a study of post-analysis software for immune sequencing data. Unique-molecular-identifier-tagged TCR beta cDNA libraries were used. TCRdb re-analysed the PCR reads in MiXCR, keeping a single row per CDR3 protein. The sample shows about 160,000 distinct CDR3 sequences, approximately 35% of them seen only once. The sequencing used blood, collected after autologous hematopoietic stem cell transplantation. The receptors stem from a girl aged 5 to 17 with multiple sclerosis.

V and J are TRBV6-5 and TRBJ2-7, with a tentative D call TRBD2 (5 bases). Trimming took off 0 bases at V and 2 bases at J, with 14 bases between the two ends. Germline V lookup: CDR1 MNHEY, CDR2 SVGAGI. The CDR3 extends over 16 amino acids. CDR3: CASSYSVRGGAYEQYF. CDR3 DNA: TGTGCCAGCAGTTACTCGGTCCGGGGTGGCGCCTACGAGCAGTACTTC.

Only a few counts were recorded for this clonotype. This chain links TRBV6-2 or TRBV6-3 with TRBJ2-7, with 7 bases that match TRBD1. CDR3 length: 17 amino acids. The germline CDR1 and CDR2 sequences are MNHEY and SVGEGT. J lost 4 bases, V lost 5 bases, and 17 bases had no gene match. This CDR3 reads CASSTVLWTGRGYEQYF. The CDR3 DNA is TGTGCCAGCAGTACTGTGTTGTGGACAGGCCGGGGATACGAGCAGTACTTC.

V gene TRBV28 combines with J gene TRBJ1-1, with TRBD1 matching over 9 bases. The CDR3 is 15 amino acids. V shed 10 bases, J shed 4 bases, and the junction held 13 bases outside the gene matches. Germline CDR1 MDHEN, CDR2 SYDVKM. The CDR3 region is CATSLGGQGRTEAFF. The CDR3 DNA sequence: TGTGCCACTTCCCTAGGGGGACAGGGACGCACTGAAGCTTTCTTT. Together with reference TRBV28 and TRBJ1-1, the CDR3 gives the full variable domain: DVKVTQSSRYLVKRTGEKVFLECVQDMDHENMFWYRQDPGLGLRLIYFSYDVKMKEKGDIPEGYSVSREKKERFSLILESASTNQTSMYLCATSLGGQGRTEAFFGQGTRLTVV.

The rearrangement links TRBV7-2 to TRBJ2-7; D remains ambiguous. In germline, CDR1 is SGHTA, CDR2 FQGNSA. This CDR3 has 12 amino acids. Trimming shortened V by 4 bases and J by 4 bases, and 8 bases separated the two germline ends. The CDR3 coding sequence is TGTGCCAGCAGCTCAGACCATTACGAGCAGTACTTC. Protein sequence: CASSSDHYEQYF.

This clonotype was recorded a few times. CDR3: CASSLGGVGNSPLHF. The CDR3 nucleotides are TGTGCCAGCAGCTTAGGGGGCGTCGGTAATTCACCCCTCCACTTT. The chain has TRBV7-3 and TRBJ1-6; TRBD1 is a possible D gene (6 bases). This CDR3 contains 15 residues. The V gene lost 2 bases and the J gene lost 6 bases, with 11 bases spanning the gap. Germline V CDR1 and CDR2: SGHTA, FQGTGA.

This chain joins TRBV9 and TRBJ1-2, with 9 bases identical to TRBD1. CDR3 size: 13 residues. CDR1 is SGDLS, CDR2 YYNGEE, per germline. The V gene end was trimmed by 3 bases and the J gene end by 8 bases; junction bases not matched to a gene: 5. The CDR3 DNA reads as TGTGCCAGCAGCGAGGGACAGGGAGGCGGCTACACCTTC. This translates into CASSEGQGGGYTF.